The sequence of this TCR beta chain was determined in a study of blood T cell repertoires in COVID-19. Background on the study: COVID-19 samples collected from the United States, Italy and Spain covered acute and convalescent phases. T cells, B-cell-depleted T cells, or PBMCs supplied cDNA or gDNA.

Here immunoSEQ multiplex PCR was the method, and the copy in TCRdb shows in-frame clones only, minus some. This sample has approximately 270,000 clones, with about 80% found just once. This clone was detected only a few times. With V trimmed by 2 bases and J by 6 bases, 14 bases remained unmatched. The CDR3 is 18 amino acids. In germline, CDR1 is SGHAT, CDR2 FQNNGV. The chain couples TRBV11-2 to TRBJ2-2; TRBD1 matches 8 bases. The specimen sequenced was peripheral blood. The TCR comes from a person aged 65 to 85 with COVID-19, enrolled during active disease. The CDR3 DNA reads as TGTGCCAGCAGCTTAACTGAGGGACAGGTGGTATTTGCCGGGGAGCTGTTTTTT. Translated, it gives CASSLTEGQVVFAGELFF.